A single sample gave rise to the 24 T cell receptor beta chains below, sequenced in a study of blood T cells in healthy people across ages. Then a second PCR, running about 6 to 11 cycles, was carried out with a sample-barcoded 5' primer and a J-beta primer mix. One entry per CDR3 protein, called by TCRdb with MiXCR from the 5' RACE reads. Here the sample spans about 1,500,000 distinct CDR3 sequences, roughly 28% being singletons. The material sequenced was blood. The origin of the receptors is a woman in her 30s in good health.

This clonotype was seen more than once but under ten times. V is TRBV11-3 and J is TRBJ2-1, with 14 nucleotides matching TRBD2. The trim removed 2 bases at V and 6 bases at J, leaving 6 bases unmatched. Germline CDR1 reads SGHNT; CDR2 reads YENEEA. The CDR3 consists of 17 residues. CDR3 nucleotide sequence: TGTGCCAGCAGCTTAACGGGACTAGCGGGAGAGGGCAATGAGCAGTTCTTC. Its protein product is CASSLTGLAGEGNEQFF.

V usage is TRBV12-3 or TRBV12-4 and J usage is TRBJ1-2; tentatively, D is TRBD1 (5 bases). Trimming took 5 bases from V and 0 from J, leaving 13 bases between them. This CDR3 has 15 amino acids. The CDR3 coding sequence is TGTGCCAGCAGTAATGGAGGGGCCTCTAACTATGGCTACACCTTC. Protein product: CASSNGGASNYGYTF.

Remarks on this clonotype: One end of the junction does not line up with germline, which may come from a read error. The chain recombines TRBV10-1 with TRBJ2-3, with 10 bases aligning to TRBD2. Germline V gene sequence: CDR1 WNHNN, CDR2 SYGVQD (reference sequence). This CDR3 spans 15 amino acids. The CDR3 coding sequence is TGCGCCAACAGTGATTCTAGCGGGAGTCCAGATACGCAGTATTTT. It translates to CANSDSSGSPDTQYF.

The chain carries TRBV10-3 and TRBJ2-5; 8 bases are shared with TRBD1. The CDR3 runs to 14 residues. Germline assignment: CDR1 ENHRY and CDR2 SYGVKD. V gave up 2 bases and J gave up 5 bases; unmatched junction bases: 4. For the CDR3, the DNA is TGTGCCATCAGTGAGCCGACAGGGGACGAGACCCAGTACTTC. Translating it yields CAISEPTGDETQYF.

The chain has TRBV9 and TRBJ2-1; 13 nucleotides align to TRBD2. CDR3 length: 16 amino acids. After removal of 4 bases from V and 0 bases from J, the junction contained 1 base not matched to a gene. Germline assignment: CDR1 SGDLS and CDR2 YYNGEE. CDR3 loop: CASSRLAGGSYNEQFF. The CDR3 nucleotides are TGTGCCAGCAGCAGACTAGCGGGAGGCTCCTACAATGAGCAGTTCTTC. Full variable domain (remainder filled in from reference TRBV9 and TRBJ2-1): DSGVTQTPKHLITATGQRVTLRCSPRSGDLSVYWYQQSLDQGLQFLIQYYNGEERAKGNILERFSAQQFPDLHSELNLSSLELGDSALYFCASSRLAGGSYNEQFFGPGTRLTVL.

The rearrangement joins TRBV7-3 to TRBJ2-5; TRBD1 aligns across 8 bases. V lost 5 bases and J lost 5; bases outside the gene matches: 10. This CDR3 spans 15 amino acids. Germline CDR1 is SGHTA and CDR2 is FQGTGA. CDR3 sequence (DNA): TGTGCCAGCAGCAAAACCCAGGGGGCGGGGGAGACCCAGTACTTC. This codes for CASSKTQGAGETQYF.

A note on this clonotype: This could be a read error, since a much larger clone is one nucleotide away. The chain uses TRBV20-1 and TRBJ2-7; D might be TRBD2 (5 bases). Trimming left V 3 bases short and J 0 bases short, with 9 bases between. The CDR3 has 13 amino acids. CDR1 is DFQATT and CDR2 is SNEGSKA in the germline V gene (reference sequence). In DNA, the CDR3 is TGCAGTGCTAGTACCGGGAACTCCTACGAGCAGTACTTC. Amino acids: CSASTGNSYEQYF.

The rearrangement uses TRBV5-1 and TRBJ1-2; D not resolved. V lost 4 bases, J lost 7 bases, and 14 bases lay in between. Germline V gives CDR1 SGHRS, CDR2 YFSETQ. This CDR3 has 13 residues. CDR3 sequence reads: CASSHPGGCGYTF. The CDR3 DNA sequence: TGCGCCAGCAGCCACCCGGGAGGGTGTGGCTACACCTTC.

V usage is TRBV5-1 and J usage is TRBJ2-5; TRBD1 is a possible D gene (5 bases). With 0 bases removed from V and 0 bases from J, the gap between germline ends came to 9 bases. The CDR3 consists of 15 residues. CDR1 and CDR2 from the germline V gene are SGHRS and YFSETQ. DNA of the CDR3: TGCGCCAGCAGCTTGGGACAGAATTACCAAGAGACCCAGTACTTC. Amino acid sequence: CASSLGQNYQETQYF.

This clonotype was observed many times. The chain recombines TRBV5-1 with TRBJ2-7; TRBD1 matches at 8 bases. The CDR3 runs 15 residues. V was pared by 4 bases and J by 5 bases, with 11 bases of the junction left unmatched. Germline values: CDR1 SGHRS, CDR2 YFSETQ. In DNA form, the CDR3 reads TGCGCCAGCAGCCCAGGACAGGGATCTATCCACGAGCAGTACTTC. Amino acids: CASSPGQGSIHEQYF.

The J gene is TRBJ2-3, the V gene TRBV12-3 or TRBV12-4, with TRBD1 as a possible D gene (6 bases). Trimming shortened V by 3 bases and J by 11 bases, and 12 bases separated the two germline ends. CDR3 size: 12 residues. The CDR3: CASSFSSRGQYF. The CDR3 coding sequence is TGTGCCAGCAGTTTCAGCTCCAGGGGGCAGTATTTT.

Only a few counts were recorded for this clonotype. The chain couples TRBV18 to TRBJ2-7; 8 bases line up with TRBD1. J lost 3 bases, V lost 2 bases, and 6 bases had no gene match. This CDR3 is built from 15 residues. The germline V gene has CDR1 KGHSH and CDR2 LQKENI. For the CDR3, the DNA is TGTGCCAGCTCACCAAAGGGACAGGAGTACTACGAGCAGTACTTC. Its translation is CASSPKGQEYYEQYF.

The chain carries TRBV11-2 and TRBJ2-7; the match to TRBD2 covers 8 bases. Germline CDR1 is SGHAT and CDR2 is FQNNGV. The V segment lost 9 bases and the J segment 3 bases; nucleotides outside the gene matches: 10. The CDR3 consists of 14 residues. DNA of the CDR3: TGTGCCAGTCGTCGGTCGGGACTAGGCTACGAGCAGTACTTC. It translates to CASRRSGLGYEQYF.

This rearrangement joins TRBV3-1 to TRBJ2-2; D uncertain. This CDR3 contains 14 residues. Germline V gives CDR1 LGHDT, CDR2 YNNKEL (reference sequence). The V end lost 3 bases, the J end lost 0 bases, and 5 bases lay between the germline ends. The CDR3 DNA follows: TGTGCCAGCAGCCAGTTATCGAACACCGGGGAGCTGTTTTTT. The encoded protein is CASSQLSNTGELFF.

This chain uses TRBV11-2 with TRBJ1-4; D is ambiguous. The germline V and J ends were trimmed by 5 bases and 0 bases, with 13 bases remaining between them. The germline gives CDR1 SGHAT, CDR2 FQNNGV. The length of the CDR3 is 16 residues. The CDR3 spells CASSPRTSTTNEKLFF. In DNA, the CDR3 is TGTGCCAGCAGCCCTAGGACCTCCACAACTAATGAAAAACTGTTTTTT.

This clonotype was detected many times. Germline and junction disagree at one end, which may indicate a read error. The chain recombines TRBV20-1 with TRBJ2-1; D unresolved. This CDR3 contains 13 residues. The germline CDR1 and CDR2 sequences are DFQATT and SNEGSKA (reference sequence). CDR3 sequence reads: CSARDRGPGEQFF. The CDR3 DNA is TGCAGCGCTAGAGATCGCGGTCCTGGTGAGCAGTTCTTC.

The J gene is TRBJ1-1, the V gene TRBV14; D gene unclear. The CDR3 loop spans 14 amino acids. Germline V gene lookup returns CDR1 SGHDN and CDR2 FVKESK. V lost 1 base, J lost 6 bases, and 12 bases lay in between. The CDR3 spells CASSQGAIDSEAFF. CDR3 DNA: TGTGCCAGCAGCCAAGGGGCTATAGATTCTGAAGCTTTCTTT.

J is TRBJ1-2 and V is TRBV12-3 or TRBV12-4; D gene ambiguous. There are 13 residues in the CDR3. Trimming stripped 2 bases from V and 8 bases from J, with 12 bases between. The DNA for the CDR3 is TGTGCCAGCAGTTTAAGGGAAGTTGGCGGCTACACCTTC. Its protein is CASSLREVGGYTF.

Only a few counts were recorded for this clonotype. This chain connects TRBV18 to TRBJ2-1, with D perhaps matching TRBD1 (5 bases). CDR3 length: 13 amino acids. Germline V gene data show CDR1 as KGHSH and CDR2 as LQKENI. The V gene lost 1 base and the J gene lost 8 bases, with 9 bases spanning the gap. CDR3 coding DNA: TGTGCCAGCTCACCACGCCAGGGCTATGAGCAGTTCTTC. Translated: CASSPRQGYEQFF.

The rearrangement joins TRBV14 to TRBJ1-6, with unresolved D. The V gene's germline CDR1 is SGHDN and CDR2 FVKESK. The CDR3 extends over 14 amino acids. Trimming removed 2 bases at V and 10 bases at J, with 12 bases between. Here the CDR3 reads CASSQLVESSPLHF. CDR3 DNA: TGTGCCAGCAGCCAACTTGTCGAGTCCTCACCCCTCCACTTT.

This chain joins TRBV7-2 and TRBJ1-4; D is undetermined. Trimming took off 5 bases at V and 4 bases at J, with 17 bases between the two ends. The CDR3 sequence is 16 residues long. Germline V gene data show CDR1 as SGHTA and CDR2 as FQGNSA. The CDR3 spells CASSSDKSYRNEKLFF. As DNA, the CDR3 is TGTGCCAGCAGCAGCGACAAAAGCTACCGTAATGAAAAACTGTTTTTT.

The V gene is TRBV5-1, the J gene TRBJ1-1; a weak D match, TRBD1 (6 bases). Germline assignment: CDR1 SGHRS and CDR2 YFSETQ. The germline V and J ends were trimmed by 3 bases and 2 bases, with 17 bases remaining between them. The CDR3 spans 16 residues. CDR3 amino acids: CASSWETGNTNTEAFF. The CDR3 region has the DNA TGCGCCAGCAGCTGGGAAACAGGGAACACCAACACTGAAGCTTTCTTT. The full variable domain, with the rest looked up from reference TRBV5-1 and TRBJ1-1, is KAGVTQTPRYLIKTRGQQVTLSCSPISGHRSVSWYQQTPGQGLQFLFEYFSETQRNKGNFPGRFSGRQFSNSRSEMNVSTLELGDSALYLCASSWETGNTNTEAFFGQGTRLTVV.

The table lists this clonotype with many counts. The chain carries TRBV29-1 and TRBJ2-7, with 7 bases aligning to TRBD1. Germline loops: CDR1 SQVTM, CDR2 ANQGSEA. CDR3 length equals 12 residues. V was clipped by 7 bases and J by 2 bases; unmatched bases: 5. The CDR3 reads CSAWDRAYEQYF. For the CDR3, the DNA is TGCAGCGCCTGGGACAGAGCCTACGAGCAGTACTTC.

This clonotype has a handful of counts. The gene calls are TRBV7-2 and TRBJ1-1; possible D gene TRBD1, 5 bases. CDR1 and CDR2 (germline): SGHTA, FQGNSA. The CDR3 totals 17 residues. Trimming removed 3 bases at V and 0 bases at J, with 17 bases between. CDR3 sequence: CASSFSGVGRVNTEAFF. CDR3 DNA sequence: TGTGCCAGCAGCTTTAGTGGGGTGGGCAGGGTGAACACTGAAGCTTTCTTT.